Sequencing of this T cell receptor (beta chain) was carried out in a study of blood T cells in healthy people across ages. Study-wide findings and caveats: Diversity estimated from one million T cells was considered an underestimate. A greater number of naive CD4+ cells and higher diversity distinguished long-lived donors from aged donors.

The CDR3 loop spans 17 amino acids. CDR1 and CDR2 (germline): DFQATT, SNEGSKA (reference sequence). For the second PCR, which ran for roughly 7 to 11 cycles, a sample-barcoded 5' primer and a J-beta primer mix were used. TCRdb reprocessed the 5' RACE reads with MiXCR, giving one entry per CDR3 protein. The repertoire holds around 820,000 distinct CDR3 sequences, with roughly 25% as singletons. Remarks on this clonotype: Its antigen is unidentified.

A further study also used this sample, focusing on T cells of mothers and their children. From that study: Six children, together with their three healthy Caucasian mothers, made up the donors.

Sequencing used blood. This sequence joins TRBV20-1 and TRBJ2-1; TRBD2 matches 15 bases. This receptor was identified in a boy younger than 18 in good health. As DNA, the CDR3 is TGCAGAGGGGGACTAGCGGGGGGACATAGCTCCTACAATGAGCAGTTCTTC. This gives the protein CRGGLAGGHSSYNEQFF.